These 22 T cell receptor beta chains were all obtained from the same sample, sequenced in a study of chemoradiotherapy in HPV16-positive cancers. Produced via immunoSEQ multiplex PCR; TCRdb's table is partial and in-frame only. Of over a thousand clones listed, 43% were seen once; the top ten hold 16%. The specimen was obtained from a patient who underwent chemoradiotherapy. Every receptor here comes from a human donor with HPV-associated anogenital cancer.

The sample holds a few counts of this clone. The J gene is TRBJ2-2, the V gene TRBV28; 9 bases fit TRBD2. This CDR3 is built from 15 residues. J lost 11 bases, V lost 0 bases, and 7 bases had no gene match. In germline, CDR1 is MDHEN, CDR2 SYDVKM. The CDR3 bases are TGTGCCAGCAGTTTATGGGCGGGAGGGCCTGATGAGCTGTTTTTT. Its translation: CASSLWAGGPDELFF.

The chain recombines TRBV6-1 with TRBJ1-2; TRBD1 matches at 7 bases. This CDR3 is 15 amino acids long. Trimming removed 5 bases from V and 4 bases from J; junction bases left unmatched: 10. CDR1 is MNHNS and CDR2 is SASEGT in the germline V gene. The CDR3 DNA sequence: TGTGCCAGCAGTCACACAGGGGCCCAGGGCTATGGCTACACCTTC. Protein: CASSHTGAQGYGYTF.

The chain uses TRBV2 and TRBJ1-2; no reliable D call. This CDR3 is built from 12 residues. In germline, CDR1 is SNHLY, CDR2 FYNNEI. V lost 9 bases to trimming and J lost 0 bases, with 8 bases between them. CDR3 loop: CARGLSNYGYTF. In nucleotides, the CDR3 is TGTGCCAGAGGGCTATCTAACTATGGCTACACCTTC.

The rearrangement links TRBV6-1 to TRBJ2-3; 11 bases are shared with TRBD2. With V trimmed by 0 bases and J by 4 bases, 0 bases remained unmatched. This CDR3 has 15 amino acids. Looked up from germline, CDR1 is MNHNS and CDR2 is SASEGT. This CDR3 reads CASSEASGRADTQYF. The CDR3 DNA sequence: TGTGCCAGCAGTGAAGCTAGCGGGAGGGCAGATACGCAGTATTTT.

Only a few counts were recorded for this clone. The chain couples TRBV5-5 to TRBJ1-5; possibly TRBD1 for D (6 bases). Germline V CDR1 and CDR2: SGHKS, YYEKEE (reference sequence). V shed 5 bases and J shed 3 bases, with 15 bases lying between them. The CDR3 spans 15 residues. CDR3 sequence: CASRLHAGDNQPQHF. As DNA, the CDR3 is TGTGCCAGCAGACTGCACGCAGGGGACAATCAGCCCCAGCATTTT.

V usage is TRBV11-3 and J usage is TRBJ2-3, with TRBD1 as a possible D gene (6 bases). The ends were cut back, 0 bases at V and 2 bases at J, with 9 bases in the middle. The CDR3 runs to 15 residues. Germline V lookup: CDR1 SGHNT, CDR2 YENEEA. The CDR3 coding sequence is TGTGCCAGCAGCTTAGATACAGGGACCACAGATACGCAGTATTTT. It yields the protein CASSLDTGTTDTQYF.

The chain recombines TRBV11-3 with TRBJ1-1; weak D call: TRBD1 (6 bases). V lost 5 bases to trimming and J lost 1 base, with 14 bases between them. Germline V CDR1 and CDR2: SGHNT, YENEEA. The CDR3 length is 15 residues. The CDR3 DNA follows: TGTGCCAGCAGCCCCGGAGGGGGAGGGAACACTGAAGCTTTCTTT. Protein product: CASSPGGGGNTEAFF.

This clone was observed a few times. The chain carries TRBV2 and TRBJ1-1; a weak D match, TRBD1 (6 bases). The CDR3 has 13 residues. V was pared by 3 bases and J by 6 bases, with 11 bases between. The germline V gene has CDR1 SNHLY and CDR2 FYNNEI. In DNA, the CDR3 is TGTGCCAGCAGTGAGGGGGGCTCCGCTGAAGCTTTCTTT. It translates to CASSEGGSAEAFF.

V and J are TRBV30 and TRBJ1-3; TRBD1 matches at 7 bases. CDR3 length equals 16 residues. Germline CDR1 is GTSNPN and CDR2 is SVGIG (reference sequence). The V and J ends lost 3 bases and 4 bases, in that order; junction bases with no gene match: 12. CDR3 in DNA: TGTGCCTGGAGGGAGGGGACAGCGCTTGGAGGAAACACCATATATTTT. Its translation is CAWREGTALGGNTIYF.

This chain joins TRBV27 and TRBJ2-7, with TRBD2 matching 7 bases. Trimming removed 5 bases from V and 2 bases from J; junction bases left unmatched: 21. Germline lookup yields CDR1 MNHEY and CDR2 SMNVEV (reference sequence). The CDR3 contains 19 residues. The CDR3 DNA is TGTGCCAGCAGTGAGGCAGGGAGGGTGGTTGTTGGAGGGACCTACGAGCAGTACTTC. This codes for CASSEAGRVVVGGTYEQYF.

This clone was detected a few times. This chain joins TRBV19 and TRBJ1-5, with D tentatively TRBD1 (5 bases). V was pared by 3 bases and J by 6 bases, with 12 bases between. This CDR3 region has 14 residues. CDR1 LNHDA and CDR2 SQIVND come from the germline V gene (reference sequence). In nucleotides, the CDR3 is TGTGCCAGTAGTATGTCTGGGGGGAGTCAGCCCCAGCATTTT. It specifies CASSMSGGSQPQHF. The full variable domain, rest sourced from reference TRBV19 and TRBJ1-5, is DGGITQSPKYLFRKEGQNVTLSCEQNLNHDAMYWYRQDPGQGLRLIYYSQIVNDFQKGDIAEGYSVSREKKESFPLTVTSAQKNPTAFYLCASSMSGGSQPQHFGDGTRLSIL.

As DNA, the CDR3 is TGTGCCAGCAGCTTGGGGTTCTGGGCAGCAGATACGCAGTATTTT. Protein: CASSLGFWAADTQYF. The chain recombines TRBV7-3 with TRBJ2-3; D unclear. The CDR3 sequence is 15 residues long. The germline V gene encodes CDR1 SGHTA and CDR2 FQGTGA. Deletions cut 3 bases from V and 4 bases from J, with 14 bases between.

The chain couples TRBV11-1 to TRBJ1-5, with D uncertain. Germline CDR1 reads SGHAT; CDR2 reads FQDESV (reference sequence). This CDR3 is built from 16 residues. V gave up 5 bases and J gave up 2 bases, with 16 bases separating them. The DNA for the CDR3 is TGTGCCAGCAGCCCTCGGGGAGATAGGGGCAATCAGCCCCAGCATTTT. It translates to CASSPRGDRGNQPQHF.

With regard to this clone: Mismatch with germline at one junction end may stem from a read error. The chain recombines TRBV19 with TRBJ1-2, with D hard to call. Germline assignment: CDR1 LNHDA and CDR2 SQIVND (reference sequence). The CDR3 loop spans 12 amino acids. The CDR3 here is CASSMWPGGYTF. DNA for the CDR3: TGCGCCAGTAGTATGTGGCCCGGTGGCTACACCTTC.

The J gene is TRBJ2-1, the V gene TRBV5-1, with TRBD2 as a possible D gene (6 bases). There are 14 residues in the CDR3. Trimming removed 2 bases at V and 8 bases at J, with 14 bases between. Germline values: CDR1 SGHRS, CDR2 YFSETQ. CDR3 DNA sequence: TGCGCCAGCAGCTTCGGACTAAATAACGATGAGCAGTTCTTC. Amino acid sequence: CASSFGLNNDEQFF.

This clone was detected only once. This CDR3 is CAWCRRERRGYTF. The CDR3 coding sequence is TGTGCCTGGTGCCGGCGGGAAAGGCGGGGCTACACCTTC. The rearrangement uses TRBV30 and TRBJ1-2; D remains ambiguous. V was clipped by 5 bases and J by 8 bases, with 18 bases between them. The V gene's germline CDR1 is GTSNPN and CDR2 SVGIG (reference sequence). The length of the CDR3 is 13 residues.

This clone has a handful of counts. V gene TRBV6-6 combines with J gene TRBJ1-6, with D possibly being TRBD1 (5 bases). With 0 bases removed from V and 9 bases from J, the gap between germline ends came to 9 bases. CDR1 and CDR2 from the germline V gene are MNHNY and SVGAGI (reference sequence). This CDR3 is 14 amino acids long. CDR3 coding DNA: TGTGCCAGCAGTTACTCGATCGGGACTTCACCCCTCCACTTT. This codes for CASSYSIGTSPLHF.

The CDR3 nucleotides are TGCGCCAGCAGCCAAACCGGACAGGGCTCCTACGAGCAGTACTTC. Its translation is CASSQTGQGSYEQYF. The gene calls are TRBV4-3 and TRBJ2-7, with 8 bases lining up with TRBD1. After removal of 2 bases from V and 0 bases from J, the junction contained 3 bases not matched to a gene. Germline V CDR1 and CDR2: LGHNA, YSLEER. This CDR3 is built from 15 residues.

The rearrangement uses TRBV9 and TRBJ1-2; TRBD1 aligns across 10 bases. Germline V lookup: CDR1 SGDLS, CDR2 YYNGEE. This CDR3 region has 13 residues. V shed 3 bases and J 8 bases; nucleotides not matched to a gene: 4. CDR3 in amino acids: CASSAGTGEGYTF. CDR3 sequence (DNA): TGTGCCAGCAGCGCGGGGACAGGGGAAGGCTACACCTTC.

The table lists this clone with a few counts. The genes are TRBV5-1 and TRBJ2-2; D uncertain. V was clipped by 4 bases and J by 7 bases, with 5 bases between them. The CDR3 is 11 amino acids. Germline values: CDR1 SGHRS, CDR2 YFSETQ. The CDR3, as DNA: TGCGCCAGCAGCGGGAACGGGGAGCTGTTTTTT. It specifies CASSGNGELFF.

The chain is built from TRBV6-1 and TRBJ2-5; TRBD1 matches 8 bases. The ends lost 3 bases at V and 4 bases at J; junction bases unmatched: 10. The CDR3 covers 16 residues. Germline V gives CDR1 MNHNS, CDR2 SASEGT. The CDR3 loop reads CASSDPRQGLGETQYF. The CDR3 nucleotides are TGTGCCAGCAGTGATCCAAGACAGGGGCTCGGAGAGACCCAGTACTTC.

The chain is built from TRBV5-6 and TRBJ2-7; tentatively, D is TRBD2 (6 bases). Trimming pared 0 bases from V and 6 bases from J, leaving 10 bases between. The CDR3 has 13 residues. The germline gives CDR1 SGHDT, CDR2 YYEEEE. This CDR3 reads CASSLAGVTEQYF. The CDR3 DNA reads TGTGCCAGCAGCTTGGCGGGAGTCACCGAGCAGTACTTC.